The T cell receptor (beta chain) described here comes from a study of T cells in Graves' hyperthyroidism and ophthalmopathy. Points from the study as a whole: Blood also showed most of the thyroid clonotypes that were expanded above 0.001.

With duration under 3 months, ophthalmopathy was active: Clinical Activity Score at least 3, NOSPECS at least 4. Uncontrolled infection, other autoimmune disease, pregnancy or lactation led to exclusion. Approximately 9.3 ml of fresh peripheral blood supplied the PBMCs. TCR beta CDR3 region amplification was performed from RNA transcripts. The HTBI primer set drove a first-round RT-PCR of the TCR CDR3. TCRdb re-derived calls from the multiplex PCR reads in MiXCR, one entry per CDR3 protein. The data hold about half a million distinct CDR3 sequences, with about 20% observed a single time. V lost 4 bases to trimming and J lost 4 bases, with 13 bases between them. There are 14 residues in the CDR3. CDR1 is LGHDT, CDR2 YNNKEL, per germline (reference sequence). There are a few counts of this clonotype. Its antigen is unidentified.

The TCR sequence derives from a middle-aged man with Graves' ophthalmopathy. Sequencing input: blood. V usage is TRBV3-1 and J usage is TRBJ1-1; the D gene is possibly TRBD1 (5 bases). The CDR3 region is CASSRSGGATEAFF. The CDR3 region has the DNA TGTGCCAGCAGCCGCTCCGGAGGGGCCACTGAAGCTTTCTTT. Complete variable domain (other parts from reference TRBV3-1 and TRBJ1-1): DTAVSQTPKYLVTQMGNDKSIKCEQNLGHDTMYWYKQDSKKFLKIMFSYNNKELIINETVPNRFSPKSPDKAHLNLHINSLELGDSAVYFCASSRSGGATEAFFGQGTRLTVV.